The clone carrying this TCR beta chain was picked up many times. Its antigen is not identified. Sequencing templates came from extracted RNA that was reverse transcribed into cDNA. Profiled with immunoSEQ multiplex PCR; TCRdb holds only in-frame clones, not every one. The sample lists 95,000 to 120,000 clones; 45% to 65% were seen once. Treatment here: oral pan-JAK inhibitor, 5-10 mg twice daily. The CDR3 consists of 16 residues. The V end was cut by 0 bases, the J end by 6 bases, with 12 bases between. This sample is part of a study of CD8+ T cells in alopecia areata. The study's findings and limits: Relative to normal scalp, lesional scalp, especially alopecia totalis/universalis, showed higher clonality. Baseline CD8+ expansion's link to response remains uncertain, as there was one nonresponder. With tofacitinib ongoing, many expanded lesional clones persisted in both scalp and blood.

The gene calls are TRBV23-1 and TRBJ1-6; no clear D. TRBV23-1 has ORF status, its function being uncertain. The material sequenced was CD4+ T cells sorted from blood, taken at week 24, from a patient treated with tofacitinib. The clonotype was recovered from a human donor with alopecia areata. In DNA form, the CDR3 reads TGCGCCAGCAGTCAATCGGCAGCCTTTCCTAATTCACCCCTCCACTTT. This sequence encodes CASSQSAAFPNSPLHF.